The rows below give T cell receptor beta chains drawn from one sample of a study of T cell changes during pregnancy in multiple sclerosis. Generated by immunoSEQ multiplex PCR, the TCRdb table keeps only in-frame clones and is missing some. The table has over 60,000 clones, 90% to 97% seen once. Sequencing was performed on CD8+ T cells from peripheral blood mononuclear cells, taken after pregnancy. The source of these receptors is a female donor with multiple sclerosis, enrolled in a pregnancy study. Each CDR3 is given without its conserved first and last residue. The D gene is left open where the match is weak.

ASSVPDSQETQY	TRBV9	-	TRBJ2-5
ASSRGLAGSNDEQF	TRBV28	TRBD2	TRBJ2-1
ASSLGTGGDGYT	TRBV7-2	TRBD1	TRBJ1-2
ASSSAGTSGRKGSYEQY	TRBV19	TRBD2	TRBJ2-7
ASSLRGASSYEQY	TRBV27	-	TRBJ2-7
ASSFSGSRAKNIQY	TRBV2	TRBD2	TRBJ2-4
ASSLRGNLETQY	TRBV7-2	-	TRBJ2-5
ASSLYSGEGYEQF	TRBV5-1	-	TRBJ2-1
ASSSAGTDAEAF	TRBV5-4	TRBD1	TRBJ1-1
AWTGGFNQPQH	TRBV30	TRBD1	TRBJ1-5
ATSSGTGTYEQY	TRBV15	TRBD1	TRBJ2-7
ASSQTLAGGNEQF	TRBV4-2	TRBD2	TRBJ2-1
ASSTTGGENEQF	TRBV7-8	TRBD1	TRBJ2-1
ATSRKTGGETQY	TRBV15	TRBD2	TRBJ2-5
ASSESRGGRETQY	TRBV21-1	-	TRBJ2-5
ASSPGVEGNTIY	TRBV6-5	-	TRBJ1-3
ASTNGGQGGDNEQF	TRBV19	TRBD2	TRBJ2-1
ASSLFLGQLMNTEAF	TRBV5-5	TRBD1	TRBJ1-1
ASRVTGLTETQY	TRBV27	-	TRBJ2-5
ASSVEGGLETQY	TRBV9	-	TRBJ2-5
ASSLSTGNGYT	TRBV27	TRBD1	TRBJ1-2
ASSSTGGGTYEQY	TRBV19	TRBD2	TRBJ2-7
ASSLALTSHEQY	TRBV7-9	TRBD2	TRBJ2-7
ASSWPTSGTYNEQF	TRBV5-4	TRBD2	TRBJ2-1
ASPTGTRSCEQY	TRBV6-1	TRBD2	TRBJ2-7
ASSLRNEQY	TRBV28	-	TRBJ2-7
ASSSGTGNTGELF	TRBV7-8	TRBD1	TRBJ2-2
ASSQRSSGKDEQY	TRBV2	TRBD2	TRBJ2-7
ASSKEQGFQPQH	TRBV21-1	-	TRBJ1-5
ASSLVQGRTEAF	TRBV27	-	TRBJ1-1
ASSADSGNEQF	TRBV9	-	TRBJ2-1
ASSFNPGTTYEQY	TRBV5-6	-	TRBJ2-7
SVEGTGTLSSYEQY	TRBV29-1	-	TRBJ2-7
AISAPSTPSGSYNEQF	TRBV10-3	-	TRBJ2-1
ASRIGLADYEQY	TRBV6-6	-	TRBJ2-7
ASSTPTSGGPTDTDTQY	TRBV28	-	TRBJ2-3
ASSQDSRNSYNEQF	TRBV4-3	-	TRBJ2-1
ASSGSPLSQVEGNEQF	TRBV4-3	-	TRBJ2-1
ASSSELSVDREAF	TRBV28	-	TRBJ1-1
ASTPRSGSTNEQF	TRBV27	TRBD2	TRBJ2-1